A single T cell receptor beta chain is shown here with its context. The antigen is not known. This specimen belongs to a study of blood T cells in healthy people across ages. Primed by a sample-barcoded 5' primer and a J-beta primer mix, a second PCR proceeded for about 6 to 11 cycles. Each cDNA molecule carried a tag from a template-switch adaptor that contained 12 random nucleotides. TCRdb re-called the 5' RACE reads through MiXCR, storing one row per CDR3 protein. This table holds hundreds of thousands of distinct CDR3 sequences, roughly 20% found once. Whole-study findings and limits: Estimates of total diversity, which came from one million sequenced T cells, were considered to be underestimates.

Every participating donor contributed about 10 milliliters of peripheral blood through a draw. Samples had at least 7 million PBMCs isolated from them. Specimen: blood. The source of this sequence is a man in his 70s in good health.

CDR3: CASSVEGSGQETQYF. The CDR3 DNA sequence: TGTGCCAGCAGCGTAGAAGGTAGCGGCCAAGAGACCCAGTACTTC. The chain employs TRBV9 and TRBJ2-5, with D perhaps matching TRBD2 (6 bases). Germline CDR1 reads SGDLS; CDR2 reads YYNGEE. Trimming shortened V by 0 bases and J by 1 base, and 10 bases separated the two germline ends. CDR3 length: 15 amino acids.